The clone carrying this TCR beta chain appeared a few times. MiXCR, applied by TCRdb to the 5' RACE reads, yields one record per CDR3 protein. The sample carries around 450,000 distinct CDR3 sequences, 13% to 15% recorded once. The ends were cut back, 4 bases at V and 9 bases at J, with 17 bases in the middle. The V gene's germline CDR1 is SGHKS and CDR2 YYEKEE (reference sequence). The CDR3 is 13 amino acids. This entry belongs to a study of identical twins. These data were likewise used in another study, on yellow fever vaccine responses in identical twins.

The V call is TRBV5-5, the J call TRBJ2-7; a weak D match, TRBD2 (6 bases). Sequenced: CD4+ T cells sorted from blood. The source is a young woman in good health. The CDR3 loop reads CASSHMGDSGQYF. The CDR3 nucleotides are TGTGCCAGCAGCCACATGGGGGACTCGGGGCAGTACTTC.